This T cell receptor beta chain was found in a study of T-cell reconstitution after alpha-beta-depleted transplantation in children. The CDR3 consists of 13 residues. The V gene's germline CDR1 is LNHDA and CDR2 SQIVND (reference sequence). Trimming cost V 4 bases and J 4 bases, with 10 bases left between them. Unique molecular identifiers were used to barcode this TCRbeta library. A single record per CDR3 protein comes from TCRdb applying MiXCR to the PCR reads. The top ten hold 2% to 2.5% of the sample, which has hundreds of thousands of distinct CDR3 sequences, roughly a tenth seen once. This clonotype was observed many times. The antigen is undetermined. General study findings and limits: In patients about two months after transplant, alpha-beta T cells reportedly arose from several hundred expanded graft clones. From surviving recipient T cells and thymic progenitors came the high day-60 TCRbeta diversity observed in some patients. Newly produced T cells mostly provided counts and TCRbeta diversity after one year, as hyperexpanded clones declined.

Sequenced material: PBMCs, taken before TCRalphabeta/CD19-depleted stem cell transplant. The chain combines TRBV19 with TRBJ1-1; D ambiguous. The TCR originated in a child aged 2 to 10 with inherited bone marrow failure, due to receive a stem cell transplant. CDR3 coding DNA: TGTGCCAGTAGTAAGGGAGATACCACTGAAGCTTTCTTT. This encodes CASSKGDTTEAFF.